A single sample is the source of the 8 T cell receptor beta chains below, sequenced in a study of blood T cell repertoires in COVID-19. TCRdb's copy holds only in-frame clones and misses some; the assay was immunoSEQ multiplex PCR. The table shows about 270,000 clones, with over 80% occurring only once. Sequenced input: PBMCs or T cells enriched from blood (not recorded which). These receptor sequences come from a woman under 40 with acute COVID-19.

The rearrangement uses TRBV6-5 and TRBJ1-3, with D perhaps matching TRBD1 (6 bases). The CDR3 has 14 residues. Trimming cost V 6 bases and J 4 bases, with 13 bases left between them. The germline CDR1 and CDR2 sequences are MNHEY and SVGAGI. CDR3 sequence (DNA): TGTGCCAGCAGGAACAGGGACGGCGGAAACACCATATATTTT. Its protein is CASRNRDGGNTIYF.

The chain combines TRBV19 with TRBJ1-2, with D perhaps matching TRBD1 (6 bases). The germline CDR1 and CDR2 sequences are LNHDA and SQIVND (reference sequence). V lost 4 bases and J lost 4, with 13 bases in between. The CDR3 sequence is 14 residues long. The CDR3 coding sequence is TGTGCCAGTAGTACACCAGGGACACGCTATGGCTACACCTTC. Its translation: CASSTPGTRYGYTF.

This chain connects TRBV6-4 to TRBJ2-1; D possibly corresponds to TRBD2 (6 bases). CDR3 length equals 16 residues. Germline V gene lookup returns CDR1 MRHNA and CDR2 SNTAGT. Trimming took 0 bases from V and 8 from J, leaving 17 bases between them. The CDR3 sequence: CASSDSILTSTDEQFF. The CDR3 DNA is TGTGCCAGCAGTGACTCGATCTTGACTAGTACAGATGAGCAGTTCTTC.

This chain links TRBV2 with TRBJ1-3; D remains ambiguous. CDR3 length: 13 amino acids. Germline V lookup: CDR1 SNHLY, CDR2 FYNNEI. The V end was cut by 7 bases, the J end by 0 bases, with 7 bases between. In DNA form, the CDR3 reads TGTGCCAGCATCCCGAGCTCTGGAAACACCATATATTTT. This translates into CASIPSSGNTIYF.

The chain combines TRBV13 with TRBJ2-7, with TRBD1 matching over 9 bases. CDR3 size: 14 residues. Trimming removed 3 bases from V and 3 bases from J; junction bases left unmatched: 3. Germline assignment: CDR1 PRHDT and CDR2 FYEKMQ (reference sequence). The CDR3, as DNA: TGTGCCAGCAGCTTCAGGACAGGGGACTACGAGCAGTACTTC. Translation gives CASSFRTGDYEQYF.

The gene calls are TRBV28 and TRBJ2-7, with 9 bases identical to TRBD1. Germline assignment: CDR1 MDHEN and CDR2 SYDVKM. The ends lost 4 bases at V and 3 bases at J; junction bases unmatched: 13. CDR3 length: 17 residues. CDR3: CASSSPQGQGGSYEQYF. The CDR3 DNA follows: TGTGCCAGCAGTTCACCCCAGGGACAGGGAGGAAGCTACGAGCAGTACTTC.

The chain uses TRBV7-9 and TRBJ2-7, with TRBD1 identical over 10 bases. The CDR3 covers 14 residues. The trim removed 5 bases at V and 5 bases at J, leaving 6 bases unmatched. Germline V gene sequence: CDR1 SEHNR, CDR2 FQNEAQ (reference sequence). DNA for the CDR3: TGTGCCAGCAGCCCGGGACAGGGGATAGACGAGCAGTACTTC. Translation: CASSPGQGIDEQYF.

J is TRBJ2-1 and V is TRBV7-2, with 8 bases that match TRBD1. Trimming cost V 5 bases and J 6 bases; bases outside gene matches: 9. From germline, CDR1 is SGHTA and CDR2 FQGNSA. The CDR3 sequence is 15 residues long. The CDR3 here is CASSRKTGATNEQFF. The CDR3, as DNA: TGTGCCAGCAGCCGTAAGACAGGGGCCACCAATGAGCAGTTCTTC.